These T cell receptor beta chains were read from a single sample in a study of cytomegalovirus exposure and HLA in healthy donors. TCRdb's copy holds only in-frame clones and misses some; the assay was immunoSEQ multiplex PCR. The sample has more than 85,000 clones; 75% are singletons. The sample consisted of PBMCs. Receptor source: a man aged 35-49 years in good health and CMV-seronegative. Each CDR3 is given with its conserved first and last residue. Fields, in order: J gene, clone size, V gene, D gene, CDR3 protein, CDR3 DNA. D genes are given only for firm matches. Some rows have no size entry. The others give once, few or many, or a class for an expanded clone.

J gene: TRBJ1-1; clone size: .; V gene: TRBV2; D gene: .; CDR3 protein: CATISTEKNTEAFF; CDR3 DNA: TGTGCCACCATCTCGACAGAGAAGAACACTGAAGCTTTCTTT
J gene: TRBJ2-7; clone size: .; V gene: TRBV5-8; D gene: TRBD2; CDR3 protein: CASKFGGSYEQYF; CDR3 DNA: TGTGCCAGCAAGTTCGGGGGGAGCTACGAGCAGTACTTC
J gene: TRBJ1-4; clone size: .; V gene: TRBV28; D gene: .; CDR3 protein: CASSSAAEETTNEKLFF; CDR3 DNA: TGTGCCAGCAGTTCCGCCGCGGAGGAGACAACTAATGAAAAACTGTTTTTT
J gene: TRBJ2-7; clone size: .; V gene: TRBV27; D gene: .; CDR3 protein: CASSFGRSSYEQYF; CDR3 DNA: TGTGCCAGCAGTTTCGGCCGGAGCTCCTACGAGCAGTACTTC
J gene: TRBJ2-1; clone size: .; V gene: TRBV29-1; D gene: .; CDR3 protein: CSARDLATNNEQFF; CDR3 DNA: TGCAGCGCGCGGGACCTGGCGACTAACAATGAGCAGTTCTTC
J gene: TRBJ2-3; clone size: .; V gene: TRBV4-2; D gene: .; CDR3 protein: CASSQSAGLWTDTQYF; CDR3 DNA: TGTGCCAGCAGCCAATCGGCGGGACTTTGGACAGATACGCAGTATTTT
J gene: TRBJ1-1; clone size: .; V gene: TRBV6-6; D gene: .; CDR3 protein: CASSLSTEAFF; CDR3 DNA: TGTGCCAGCAGTTTATCTACTGAAGCTTTCTTT
J gene: TRBJ2-7; clone size: few; V gene: TRBV7-2; D gene: TRBD1; CDR3 protein: CASSLSADRSYEQYF; CDR3 DNA: TGTGCCAGCAGCTTAAGTGCGGACAGGTCCTACGAGCAGTACTTC
J gene: TRBJ2-1; clone size: .; V gene: TRBV9; D gene: TRBD2; CDR3 protein: CASSVPGGGKEQFF; CDR3 DNA: TGTGCCAGCAGCGTACCCGGGGGAGGGAAAGAGCAGTTCTTC
J gene: TRBJ2-7; clone size: .; V gene: TRBV4-1; D gene: .; CDR3 protein: CASSLMDSYEQYF; CDR3 DNA: TGCGCCAGCAGCCTGATGGACAGCTACGAGCAGTACTTC
J gene: TRBJ2-1; clone size: .; V gene: TRBV7-8; D gene: .; CDR3 protein: CASSRGGGSYNEQFF; CDR3 DNA: TGTGCCAGCAGCCGAGGGGGAGGGTCCTACAATGAGCAGTTCTTC
J gene: TRBJ1-2; clone size: .; V gene: TRBV6-5; D gene: TRBD1; CDR3 protein: CASSYVGQGAGGYTF; CDR3 DNA: TGTGCCAGCAGTTACGTTGGACAGGGGGCTGGTGGCTACACCTTC
J gene: TRBJ2-5; clone size: .; V gene: TRBV4-3; D gene: .; CDR3 protein: CASSQGTNQETQYF; CDR3 DNA: TGCGCCAGCAGCCAAGGGACAAACCAAGAGACCCAGTACTTC
J gene: TRBJ2-7; clone size: .; V gene: TRBV9; D gene: TRBD2; CDR3 protein: CASSVGLAGHYEQYF; CDR3 DNA: TGTGCCAGCAGCGTAGGGCTAGCGGGGCACTACGAGCAGTACTTC
J gene: TRBJ2-7; clone size: .; V gene: TRBV4-3; D gene: .; CDR3 protein: CASSQDLSTSSEQYF; CDR3 DNA: TGCGCCAGCAGCCAAGATCTTAGCACTAGCTCCGAGCAGTACTTC
J gene: TRBJ1-5; clone size: .; V gene: TRBV28; D gene: .; CDR3 protein: CASSFGGGGQPQHF; CDR3 DNA: TGTGCCAGCAGTTTTGGGGGGGGAGGGCAGCCCCAGCATTTT
J gene: TRBJ2-1; clone size: few; V gene: TRBV19; D gene: TRBD2; CDR3 protein: CASSPRTSAPNEQFF; CDR3 DNA: TGTGCCAGTAGTCCTAGGACTAGTGCCCCCAATGAGCAGTTCTTC